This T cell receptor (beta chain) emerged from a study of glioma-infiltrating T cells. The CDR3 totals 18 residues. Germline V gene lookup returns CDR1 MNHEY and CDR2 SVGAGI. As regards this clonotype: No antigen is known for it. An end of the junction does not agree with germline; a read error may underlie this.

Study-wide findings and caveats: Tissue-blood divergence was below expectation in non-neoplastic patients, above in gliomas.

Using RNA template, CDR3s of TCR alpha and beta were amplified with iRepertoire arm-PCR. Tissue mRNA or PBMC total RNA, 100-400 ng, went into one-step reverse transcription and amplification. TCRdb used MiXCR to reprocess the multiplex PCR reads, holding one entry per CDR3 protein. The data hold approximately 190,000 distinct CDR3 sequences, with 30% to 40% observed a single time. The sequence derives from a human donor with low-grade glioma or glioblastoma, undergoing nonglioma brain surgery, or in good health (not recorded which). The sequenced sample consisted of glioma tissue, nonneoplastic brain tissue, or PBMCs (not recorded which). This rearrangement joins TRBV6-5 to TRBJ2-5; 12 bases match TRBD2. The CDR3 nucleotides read TGTGCCAGCAGTTACTCCTCCCGGACTAGCGGGAACCAAGAGACCCATTACTTC. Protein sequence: CASSYSSRTSGNQETHYF.